The 11 T cell receptor beta chains below all came from one sample that was sequenced in a study of cytomegalovirus exposure and HLA in healthy donors. PCR primers comprised 60 Vbeta and 13 Jbeta primers. Libraries were prepared by immunoSEQ multiplex PCR; TCRdb keeps only in-frame clonotypes and omits some of them. The table records about 130,000 clones, 80% of them present only once. Material for sequencing was PBMCs. Source of these receptors: a man between 25 and 39 years old in good health and CMV-seronegative.

Of note for this clone: This sample also contains other DNA sequences that code for the same CDR3. J is TRBJ2-7 and V is TRBV28, with 11 positions matching TRBD2. With V trimmed by 2 bases and J by 0 bases, 3 bases remained unmatched. This CDR3 contains 16 residues. Looked up from germline, CDR1 is MDHEN and CDR2 is SYDVKM. The CDR3 loop reads CASSLSGTSGSYEQYF. As DNA, the CDR3 is TGTGCCAGCAGTTTAAGTGGGACTAGCGGCTCCTACGAGCAGTACTTC.

The gene calls are TRBV30 and TRBJ2-7; tentative D call: TRBD1 (6 bases). Germline CDR1 GTSNPN, CDR2 SVGIG (reference sequence). CDR3 length: 13 amino acids. V lost 2 bases, J lost 2 bases, and 10 bases lay in between. CDR3 nucleotide sequence: TGTGCCTGGAGTACAGGGCTAACCTACGAGCAGTACTTC. It yields the protein CAWSTGLTYEQYF. Full variable domain (remainder filled in from reference TRBV30 and TRBJ2-7): SQTIHQWPATLVQPVGSPLSLECTVEGTSNPNLYWYRQAAGRGLQLLFYSVGIGQISSEVPQNLSASRPQDRQFILSSKKLLLSDSGFYLCAWSTGLTYEQYFGPGTRLTVT.

The V gene is TRBV11-2, the J gene TRBJ1-5, with 9 bases aligning to TRBD1. V gave up 5 bases and J gave up 1 base; unmatched junction bases: 3. Germline V CDR1 and CDR2: SGHAT, FQNNGV. This CDR3 contains 15 residues. CDR3 nucleotides: TGTGCCAGCAGCCCGACAGGGGGGAGCAATCAGCCCCAGCATTTT. Translation gives CASSPTGGSNQPQHF.

V gene TRBV5-1 combines with J gene TRBJ2-3; D perhaps matches TRBD2 (6 bases). Trimming stripped 0 bases from V and 0 bases from J, with 8 bases between. The germline V gene has CDR1 SGHRS and CDR2 YFSETQ. This CDR3 is built from 15 residues. CDR3 DNA sequence: TGCGCCAGCAGCTTGGGAAGCGGGAGCACAGATACGCAGTATTTT. Translating it yields CASSLGSGSTDTQYF. Full variable domain (outside the CDR3, taken from reference TRBV5-1 and TRBJ2-3): KAGVTQTPRYLIKTRGQQVTLSCSPISGHRSVSWYQQTPGQGLQFLFEYFSETQRNKGNFPGRFSGRQFSNSRSEMNVSTLELGDSALYLCASSLGSGSTDTQYFGPGTRLTVL.

The chain uses TRBV11-1 and TRBJ2-7; weak D call: TRBD1 (6 bases). With 0 bases removed from V and 3 bases from J, the gap between germline ends came to 9 bases. Germline V gene sequence: CDR1 SGHAT, CDR2 FQDESV (reference sequence). The CDR3 is made up of 14 amino acids. CDR3 sequence (DNA): TGTGCCAGCAGCTTAGCGGGGGCGGGCTACGAGCAGTACTTC. Its protein product is CASSLAGAGYEQYF. Full variable domain (remainder filled in from reference TRBV11-1 and TRBJ2-7): EAEVAQSPRYKITEKSQAVAFWCDPISGHATLYWYRQILGQGPELLVQFQDESVVDDSQLPKDRFSAERLKGVDSTLKIQPAELGDSAMYLCASSLAGAGYEQYFGPGTRLTVT.

This clone has only one observation. The genes are TRBV19 and TRBJ1-2, with 11 positions matching TRBD1. Unmatched junction bases numbered 4, after V lost 2 bases and J lost 5 bases. The CDR3 has 15 residues. Germline V gene lookup returns CDR1 LNHDA and CDR2 SQIVND (reference sequence). The CDR3 DNA sequence: TGTGCCAGTAGTATACGGACAGGGGGCTGGTATGGCTACACCTTC. Its protein product is CASSIRTGGWYGYTF. Filled out from reference TRBV19 and TRBJ1-2, the complete variable domain reads DGGITQSPKYLFRKEGQNVTLSCEQNLNHDAMYWYRQDPGQGLRLIYYSQIVNDFQKGDIAEGYSVSREKKESFPLTVTSAQKNPTAFYLCASSIRTGGWYGYTFGSGTRLTVV.

The chain couples TRBV21-1 to TRBJ1-5. TRBV21-1 is assigned pseudogene status. The CDR3 totals 17 residues. This CDR3 reads CASSKVREPYSNQPQHF. The CDR3 DNA sequence: TGTGCCAGCAGCAAGGTACGGGAGCCCTATAGCAATCAGCCCCAGCATTTT.

This chain uses TRBV2 with TRBJ2-7; 8 nucleotides line up with TRBD1. The germline V gene encodes CDR1 SNHLY and CDR2 FYNNEI. The CDR3 extends over 14 amino acids. Trimming removed 6 bases from V and 2 bases from J; junction bases left unmatched: 6. The CDR3 loop reads CASRGGTGPYEQYF. CDR3 sequence (DNA): TGTGCCAGCAGGGGTGGGACAGGCCCCTACGAGCAGTACTTC.

The V call is TRBV5-4, the J call TRBJ2-1, with 9 bases matching TRBD2. The length of the CDR3 is 13 residues. Germline CDR1 SGHNT, CDR2 YYREEE (reference sequence). V trimming: 4 bases; J trimming: 8 bases; junction bases outside the gene matches: 4. The CDR3 protein is CASSTVAGDEQFF. DNA of the CDR3: TGTGCCAGCAGCACGGTAGCGGGAGATGAGCAGTTCTTC.

The count of this clone is one. The chain links TRBV18 to TRBJ2-2, with 13 bases that match TRBD2. Losses at the gene ends were 4 bases for V and 7 bases for J; bases not matched to a gene: 6. Germline-derived CDR1 and CDR2 are KGHSH and LQKENI. This CDR3 is built from 16 residues. Written as DNA, the CDR3 is TGTGCCAGCTCACGGACTAGCGGGAGCAGAGACGGGGAGCTGTTTTTT. Protein: CASSRTSGSRDGELFF.

This chain joins TRBV18 and TRBJ1-5; 7 bases are a match to TRBD1. The germline V gene has CDR1 KGHSH and CDR2 LQKENI. Trimming took 6 bases from V and 5 from J; bases not matched to a gene: 4. This CDR3 has 13 residues. CDR3 DNA sequence: TGTGCCAGCTCTGAGGGGGCCGATCAGCCCCAGCATTTT. Translated: CASSEGADQPQHF.